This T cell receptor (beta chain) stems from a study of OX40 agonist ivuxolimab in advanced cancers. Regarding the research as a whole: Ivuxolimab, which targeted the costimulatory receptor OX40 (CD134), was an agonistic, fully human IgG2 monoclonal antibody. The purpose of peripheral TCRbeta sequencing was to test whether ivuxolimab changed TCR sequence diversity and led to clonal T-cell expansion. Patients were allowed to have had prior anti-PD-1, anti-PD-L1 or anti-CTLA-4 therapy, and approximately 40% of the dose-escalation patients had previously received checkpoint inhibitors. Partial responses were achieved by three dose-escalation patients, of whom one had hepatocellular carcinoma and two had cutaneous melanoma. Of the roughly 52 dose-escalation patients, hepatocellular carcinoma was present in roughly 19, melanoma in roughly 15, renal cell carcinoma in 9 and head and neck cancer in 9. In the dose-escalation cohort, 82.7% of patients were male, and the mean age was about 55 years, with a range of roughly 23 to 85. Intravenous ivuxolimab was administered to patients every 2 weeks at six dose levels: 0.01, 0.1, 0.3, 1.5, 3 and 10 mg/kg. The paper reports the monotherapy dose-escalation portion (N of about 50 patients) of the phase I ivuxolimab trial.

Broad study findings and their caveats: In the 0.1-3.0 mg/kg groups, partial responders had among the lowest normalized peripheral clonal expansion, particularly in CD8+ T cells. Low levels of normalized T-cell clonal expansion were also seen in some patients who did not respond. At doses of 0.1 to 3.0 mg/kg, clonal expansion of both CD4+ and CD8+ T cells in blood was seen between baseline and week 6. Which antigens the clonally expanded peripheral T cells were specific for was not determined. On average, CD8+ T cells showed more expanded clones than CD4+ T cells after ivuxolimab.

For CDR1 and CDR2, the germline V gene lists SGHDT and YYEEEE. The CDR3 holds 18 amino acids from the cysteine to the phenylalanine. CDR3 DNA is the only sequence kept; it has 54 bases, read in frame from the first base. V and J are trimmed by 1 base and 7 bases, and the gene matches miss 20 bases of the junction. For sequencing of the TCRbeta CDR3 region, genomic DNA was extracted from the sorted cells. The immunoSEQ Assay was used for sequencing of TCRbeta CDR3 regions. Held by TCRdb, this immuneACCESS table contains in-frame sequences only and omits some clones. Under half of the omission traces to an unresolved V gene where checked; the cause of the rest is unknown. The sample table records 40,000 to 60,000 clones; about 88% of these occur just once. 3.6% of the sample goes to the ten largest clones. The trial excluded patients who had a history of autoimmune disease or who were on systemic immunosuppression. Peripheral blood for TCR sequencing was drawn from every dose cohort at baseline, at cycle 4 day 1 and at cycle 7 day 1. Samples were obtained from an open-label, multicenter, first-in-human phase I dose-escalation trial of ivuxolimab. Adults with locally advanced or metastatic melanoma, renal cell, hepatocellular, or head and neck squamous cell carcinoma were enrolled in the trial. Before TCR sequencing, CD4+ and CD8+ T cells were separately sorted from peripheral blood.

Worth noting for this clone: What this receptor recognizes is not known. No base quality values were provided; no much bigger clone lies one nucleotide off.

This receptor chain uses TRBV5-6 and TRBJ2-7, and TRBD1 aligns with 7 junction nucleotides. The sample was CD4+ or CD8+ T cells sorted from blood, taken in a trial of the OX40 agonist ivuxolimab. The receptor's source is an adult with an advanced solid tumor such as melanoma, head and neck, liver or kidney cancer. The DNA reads TGTGCCAGCAGCTTGCGGTTTAGTAGACCCAGGGGGTTACTTGAGCAGTACTTC. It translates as CASSLRFSRPRGLLEQYF.